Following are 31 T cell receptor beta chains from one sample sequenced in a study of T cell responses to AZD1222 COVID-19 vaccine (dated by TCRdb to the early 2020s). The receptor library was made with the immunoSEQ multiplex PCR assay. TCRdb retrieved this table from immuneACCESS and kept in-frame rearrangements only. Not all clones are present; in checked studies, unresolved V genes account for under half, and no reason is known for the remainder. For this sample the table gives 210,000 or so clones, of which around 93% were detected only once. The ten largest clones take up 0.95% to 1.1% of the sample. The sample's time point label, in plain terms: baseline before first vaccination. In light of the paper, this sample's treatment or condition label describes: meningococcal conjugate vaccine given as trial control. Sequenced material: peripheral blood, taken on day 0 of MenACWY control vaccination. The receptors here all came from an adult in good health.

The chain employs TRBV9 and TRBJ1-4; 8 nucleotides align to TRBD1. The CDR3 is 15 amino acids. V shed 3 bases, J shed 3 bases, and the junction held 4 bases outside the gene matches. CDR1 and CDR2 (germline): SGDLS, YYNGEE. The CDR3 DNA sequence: TGTGCCAGCAGCGGACAGGGGTTGGCTAATGAAAAACTGTTTTTT. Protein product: CASSGQGLANEKLFF.

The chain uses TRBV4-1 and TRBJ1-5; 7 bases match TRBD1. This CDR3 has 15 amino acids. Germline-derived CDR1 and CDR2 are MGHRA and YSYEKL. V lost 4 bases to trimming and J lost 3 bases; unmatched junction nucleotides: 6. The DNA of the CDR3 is TGCGCCAGCAGCCTGGGACAGCGGACCAATCAGCCCCAGCATTTT. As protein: CASSLGQRTNQPQHF.

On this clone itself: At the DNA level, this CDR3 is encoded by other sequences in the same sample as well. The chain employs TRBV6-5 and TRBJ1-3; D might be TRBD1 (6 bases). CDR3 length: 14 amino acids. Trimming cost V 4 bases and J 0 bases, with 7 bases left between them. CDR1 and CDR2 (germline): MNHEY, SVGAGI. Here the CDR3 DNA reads TGTGCCAGCAGTTCGACAGGCTCTGGAAACACCATATATTTT. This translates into CASSSTGSGNTIYF.

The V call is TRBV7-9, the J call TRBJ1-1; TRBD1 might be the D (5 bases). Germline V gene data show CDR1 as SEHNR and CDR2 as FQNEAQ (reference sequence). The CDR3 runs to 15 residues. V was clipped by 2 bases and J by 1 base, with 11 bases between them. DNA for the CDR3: TGTGCCAGCAGCTTAACGAGTACAGGGAACACTGAAGCTTTCTTT. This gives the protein CASSLTSTGNTEAFF.

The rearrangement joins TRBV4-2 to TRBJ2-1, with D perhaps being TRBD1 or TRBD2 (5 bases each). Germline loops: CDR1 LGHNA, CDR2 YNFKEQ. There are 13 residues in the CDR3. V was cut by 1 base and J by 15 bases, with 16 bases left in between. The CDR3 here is CASSQASREYRFF. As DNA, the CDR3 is TGTGCCAGCAGCCAAGCCTCCAGGGAGTATCGGTTCTTC.

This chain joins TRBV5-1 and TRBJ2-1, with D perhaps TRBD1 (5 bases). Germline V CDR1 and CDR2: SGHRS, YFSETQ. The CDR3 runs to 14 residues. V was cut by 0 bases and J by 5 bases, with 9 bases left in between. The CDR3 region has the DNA TGCGCCAGCAGCTTGGCCTTGACAGACAATGAGCAGTTCTTC. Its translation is CASSLALTDNEQFF.

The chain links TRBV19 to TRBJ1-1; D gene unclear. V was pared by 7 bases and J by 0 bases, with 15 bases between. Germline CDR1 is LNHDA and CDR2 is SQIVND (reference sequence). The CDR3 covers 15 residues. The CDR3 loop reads CASTDRTVMNTEAFF. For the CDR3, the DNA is TGTGCCAGTACCGATCGGACGGTGATGAACACTGAAGCTTTCTTT.

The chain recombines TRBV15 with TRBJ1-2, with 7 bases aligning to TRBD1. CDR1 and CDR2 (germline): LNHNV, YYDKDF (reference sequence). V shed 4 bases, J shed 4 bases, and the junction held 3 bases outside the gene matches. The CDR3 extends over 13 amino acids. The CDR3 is CATSMGQIYGYTF. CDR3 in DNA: TGTGCCACCAGCATGGGACAGATCTATGGCTACACCTTC.

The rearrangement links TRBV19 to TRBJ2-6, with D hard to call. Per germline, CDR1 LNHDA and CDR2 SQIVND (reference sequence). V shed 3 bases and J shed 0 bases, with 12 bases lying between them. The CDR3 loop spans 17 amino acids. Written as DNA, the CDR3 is TGTGCCAGTAGTATGGGTCAGCTCCTCTCTGGGGCCAACGTCCTGACTTTC. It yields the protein CASSMGQLLSGANVLTF.

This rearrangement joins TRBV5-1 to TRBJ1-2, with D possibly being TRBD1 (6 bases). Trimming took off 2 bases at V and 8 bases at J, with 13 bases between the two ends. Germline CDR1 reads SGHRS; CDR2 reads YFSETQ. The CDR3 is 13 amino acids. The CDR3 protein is CASSFGQSGGYTF. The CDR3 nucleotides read TGCGCCAGCAGCTTCGGACAGTCTGGAGGCTACACCTTC.

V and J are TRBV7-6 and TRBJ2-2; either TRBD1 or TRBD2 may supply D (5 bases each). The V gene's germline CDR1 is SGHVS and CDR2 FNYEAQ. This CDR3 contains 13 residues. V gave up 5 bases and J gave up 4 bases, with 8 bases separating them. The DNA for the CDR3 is TGTGCCAGCAGCCGGGACGGCACCGGGGAGCTGTTTTTT. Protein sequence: CASSRDGTGELFF.

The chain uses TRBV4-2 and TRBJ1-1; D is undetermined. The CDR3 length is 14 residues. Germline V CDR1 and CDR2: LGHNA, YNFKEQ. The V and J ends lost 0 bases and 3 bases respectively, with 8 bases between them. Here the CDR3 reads CASSQDPGYTEAFF. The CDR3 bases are TGTGCCAGCAGCCAAGATCCGGGGTACACTGAAGCTTTCTTT.

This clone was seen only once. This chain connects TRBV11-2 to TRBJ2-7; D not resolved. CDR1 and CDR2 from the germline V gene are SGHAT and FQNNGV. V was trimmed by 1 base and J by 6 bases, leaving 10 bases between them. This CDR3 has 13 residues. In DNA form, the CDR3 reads TGTGCCAGCAGCTTAGTGGTCCGAACCGAGCAGTACTTC. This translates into CASSLVVRTEQYF.

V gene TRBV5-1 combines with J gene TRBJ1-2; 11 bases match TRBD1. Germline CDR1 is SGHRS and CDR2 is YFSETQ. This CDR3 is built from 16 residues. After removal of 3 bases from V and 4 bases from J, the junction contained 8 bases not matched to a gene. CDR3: CASSWGRTGGLYGYTF. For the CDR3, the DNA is TGCGCCAGCAGCTGGGGCCGGACAGGGGGCCTCTATGGCTACACCTTC.

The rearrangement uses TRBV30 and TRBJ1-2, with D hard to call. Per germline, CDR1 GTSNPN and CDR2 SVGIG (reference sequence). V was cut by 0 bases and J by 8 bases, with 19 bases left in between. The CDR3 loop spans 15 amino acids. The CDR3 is CAWSVQGGGAGGYTF. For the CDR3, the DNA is TGTGCCTGGAGTGTACAAGGAGGCGGAGCGGGGGGCTACACCTTC.

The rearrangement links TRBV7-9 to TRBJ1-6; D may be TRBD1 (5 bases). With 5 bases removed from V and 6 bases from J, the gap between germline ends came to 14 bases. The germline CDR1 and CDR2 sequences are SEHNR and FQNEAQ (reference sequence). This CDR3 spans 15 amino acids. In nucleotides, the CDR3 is TGTGCCAGCAGCGCGGGGGGTTCAGGTAATTCACCCCTCCACTTT. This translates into CASSAGGSGNSPLHF. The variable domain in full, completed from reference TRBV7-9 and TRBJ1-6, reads DTGVSQNPRHKITKRGQNVTFRCDPISEHNRLYWYRQTLGQGPEFLTYFQNEAQLEKSRLLSDRFSAERPKGSFSTLEIQRTEQGDSAMYLCASSAGGSGNSPLHFGNGTRLTVT.

This CDR3 is CASSHQPGGEGAVDQPQHF. The CDR3 nucleotides are TGTGCCAGCAGCCACCAACCCGGGGGGGAGGGGGCGGTTGATCAGCCCCAGCATTTT. V usage is TRBV4-2 and J usage is TRBJ1-5; 7 positions agree with TRBD1. Losses at the gene ends were 3 bases for V and 5 bases for J; bases not matched to a gene: 19. CDR3 length equals 19 residues. Germline values: CDR1 LGHNA, CDR2 YNFKEQ.

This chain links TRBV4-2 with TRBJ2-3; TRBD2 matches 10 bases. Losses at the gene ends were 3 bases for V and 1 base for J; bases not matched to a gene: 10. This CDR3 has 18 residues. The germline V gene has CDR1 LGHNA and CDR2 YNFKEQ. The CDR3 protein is CASSQNSLTSGRTDTQYF. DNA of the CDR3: TGTGCCAGCAGCCAGAACTCCCTGACTAGCGGGCGCACAGATACGCAGTATTTT.

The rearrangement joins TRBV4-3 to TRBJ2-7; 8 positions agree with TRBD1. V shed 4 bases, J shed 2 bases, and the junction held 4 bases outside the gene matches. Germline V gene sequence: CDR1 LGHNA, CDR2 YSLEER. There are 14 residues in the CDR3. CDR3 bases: TGCGCCAGCAGCCGCGGACAGGGTCCCTACGAGCAGTACTTC. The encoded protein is CASSRGQGPYEQYF.

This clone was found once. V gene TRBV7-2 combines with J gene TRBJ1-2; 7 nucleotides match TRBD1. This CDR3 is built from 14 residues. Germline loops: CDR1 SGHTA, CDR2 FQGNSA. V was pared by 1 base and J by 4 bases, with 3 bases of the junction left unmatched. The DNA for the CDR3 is TGTGCCAGCAGCTTAGGACAGGGAGGCTATGGCTACACCTTC. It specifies CASSLGQGGYGYTF.

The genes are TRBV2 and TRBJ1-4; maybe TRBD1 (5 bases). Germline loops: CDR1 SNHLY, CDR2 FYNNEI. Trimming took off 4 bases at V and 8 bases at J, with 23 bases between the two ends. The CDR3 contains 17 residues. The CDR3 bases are TGTGCCAGCAGTGTCAGACAGAGACTCCTAAAGGGGGAAAAACTGTTTTTT. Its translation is CASSVRQRLLKGEKLFF.

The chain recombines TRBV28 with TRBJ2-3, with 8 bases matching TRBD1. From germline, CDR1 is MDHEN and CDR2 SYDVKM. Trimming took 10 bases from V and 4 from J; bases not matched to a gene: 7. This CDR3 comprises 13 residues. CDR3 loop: CATSTGAPDTQYF. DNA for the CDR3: TGTGCCACCTCGACAGGGGCCCCAGATACGCAGTATTTT.

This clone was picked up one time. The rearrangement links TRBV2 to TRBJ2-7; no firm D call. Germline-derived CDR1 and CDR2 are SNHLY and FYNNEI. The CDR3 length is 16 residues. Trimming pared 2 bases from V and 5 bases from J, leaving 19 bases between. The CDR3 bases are TGTGCCAGCAGTGAAAGCCGCGGATACCTAGGTGACGAGCAGTACTTC. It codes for CASSESRGYLGDEQYF.

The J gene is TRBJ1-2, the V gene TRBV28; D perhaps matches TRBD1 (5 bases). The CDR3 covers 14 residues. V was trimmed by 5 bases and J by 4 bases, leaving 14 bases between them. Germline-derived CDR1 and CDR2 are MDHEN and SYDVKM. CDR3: CASSPPGDGYGYTF. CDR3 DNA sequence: TGTGCCAGCAGTCCCCCGGGGGACGGCTATGGCTACACCTTC.

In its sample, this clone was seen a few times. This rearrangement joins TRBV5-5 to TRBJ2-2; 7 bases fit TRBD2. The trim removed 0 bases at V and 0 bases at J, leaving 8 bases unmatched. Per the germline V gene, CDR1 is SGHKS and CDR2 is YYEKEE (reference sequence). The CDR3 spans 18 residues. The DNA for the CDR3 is TGTGCCAGCAGCTTGGACGGTATAGCGGGTACGAACACCGGGGAGCTGTTTTTT. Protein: CASSLDGIAGTNTGELFF.

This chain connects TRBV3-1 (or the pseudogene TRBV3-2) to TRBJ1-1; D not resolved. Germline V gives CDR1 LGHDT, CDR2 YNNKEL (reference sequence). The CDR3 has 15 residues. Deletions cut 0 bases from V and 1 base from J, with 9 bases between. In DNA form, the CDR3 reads TGTGCCAGCAGCCAAGATCTATTGGGGAACACTGAAGCTTTCTTT. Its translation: CASSQDLLGNTEAFF.

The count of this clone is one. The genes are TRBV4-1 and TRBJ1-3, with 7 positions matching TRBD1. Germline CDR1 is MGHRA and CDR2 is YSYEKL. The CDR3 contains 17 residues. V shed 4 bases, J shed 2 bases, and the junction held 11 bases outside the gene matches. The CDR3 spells CASSLTQGQGAGNTIYF. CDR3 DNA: TGCGCCAGCAGCCTCACCCAAGGGCAGGGGGCTGGAAACACCATATATTTT.

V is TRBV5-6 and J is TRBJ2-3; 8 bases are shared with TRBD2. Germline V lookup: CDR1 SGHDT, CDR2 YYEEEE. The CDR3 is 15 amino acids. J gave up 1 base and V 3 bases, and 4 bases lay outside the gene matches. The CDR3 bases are TGTGCCAGCAGCTCGTATAGCGGGGGCACAGATACGCAGTATTTT. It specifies CASSSYSGGTDTQYF.

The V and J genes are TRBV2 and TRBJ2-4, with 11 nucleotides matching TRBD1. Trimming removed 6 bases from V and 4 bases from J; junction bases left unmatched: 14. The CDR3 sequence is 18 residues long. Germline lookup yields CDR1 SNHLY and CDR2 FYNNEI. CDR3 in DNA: TGTGCCAGCAGGGATTATCTTCGGACAGGGGGCGGAAAAAACATTCAGTACTTC. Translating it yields CASRDYLRTGGGKNIQYF.

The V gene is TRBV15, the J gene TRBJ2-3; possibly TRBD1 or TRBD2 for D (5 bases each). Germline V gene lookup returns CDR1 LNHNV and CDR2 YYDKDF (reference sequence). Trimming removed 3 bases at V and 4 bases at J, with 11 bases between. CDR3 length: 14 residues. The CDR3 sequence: CATSSLRGADTQYF. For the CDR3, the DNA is TGTGCCACCAGCAGCTTACGAGGGGCAGATACGCAGTATTTT.

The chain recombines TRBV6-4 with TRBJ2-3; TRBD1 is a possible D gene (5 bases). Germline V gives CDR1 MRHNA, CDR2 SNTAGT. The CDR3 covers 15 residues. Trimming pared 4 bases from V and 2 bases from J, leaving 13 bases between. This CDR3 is CASSAAGISTDTQYF. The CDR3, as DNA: TGTGCCAGCAGTGCGGCAGGGATCTCCACAGATACGCAGTATTTT.